The 6 T cell receptor beta chains presented below share a single source sample, sequenced in a study of blood T cell repertoires in COVID-19. Clones were sequenced by immunoSEQ multiplex PCR, and TCRdb holds only the in-frame ones, with some missing. This sample yields hundreds of thousands of clones, of which 85% are seen a single time; roughly 2.5% belongs to the top ten. The sequencing sample was made of PBMCs or T cells enriched from blood (not recorded which). Receptor source: a woman in her 50s who had recovered from COVID-19.

The chain joins TRBV30 to TRBJ1-2; possibly TRBD1 for D (6 bases). V lost 0 bases and J 8 bases, leaving 13 bases between the germline ends. The CDR3 length is 13 residues. The V gene's germline CDR1 is GTSNPN and CDR2 SVGIG (reference sequence). CDR3 residues: CAWSVAGAGGYTF. Here the CDR3 DNA reads TGTGCCTGGAGTGTAGCAGGGGCCGGCGGCTACACCTTC.

The chain employs TRBV6-5 and TRBJ1-5, with D maybe TRBD1 (5 bases). The CDR3 is 15 residues long. Germline V gives CDR1 MNHEY, CDR2 SVGAGI. Trimming took off 4 bases at V and 0 bases at J, with 10 bases between the two ends. In nucleotides, the CDR3 is TGTGCCAGCAGTTCGGGACTGAATAGCAATCAGCCCCAGCATTTT. This translates into CASSSGLNSNQPQHF.

The chain combines TRBV7-9 with TRBJ1-6; D is unresolved. This CDR3 is 13 amino acids long. Trimming shortened V by 1 base and J by 11 bases, and 9 bases separated the two germline ends. Germline V gene data show CDR1 as SEHNR and CDR2 as FQNEAQ (reference sequence). In DNA, the CDR3 is TGTGCCAGCAGCTTAGGTCACTTTGCACCCCTCCACTTT. Translation: CASSLGHFAPLHF.

This clone appeared once. This sequence joins TRBV2 and TRBJ1-2; 10 bases agree with TRBD1. The CDR3 spans 16 residues. V gave up 7 bases and J gave up 0 bases; unmatched junction bases: 8. CDR1 and CDR2 from the germline V gene are SNHLY and FYNNEI. The chain's CDR3 is CASTNLGQGANYGYTF. DNA of the CDR3: TGTGCCAGCACTAATTTAGGACAGGGGGCTAACTATGGCTACACCTTC.

This chain joins TRBV12-3 or TRBV12-4 and TRBJ2-7, with unresolved D. V dropped 3 bases and J dropped 3 bases, with 9 bases sitting between them. The CDR3 extends over 13 amino acids. The CDR3 loop is CASSFREDYEQYF. In DNA form, the CDR3 reads TGTGCCAGCAGTTTTCGCGAAGACTACGAGCAGTACTTC.

The gene calls are TRBV18 and TRBJ1-2; TRBD1 matches at 9 bases. J was trimmed by 1 base and V by 2 bases; bases with no gene match: 8. This CDR3 spans 17 amino acids. The germline V gene has CDR1 KGHSH and CDR2 LQKENI. CDR3 DNA: TGTGCCAGCTCACCATATGACAGGGGGAACGGTAACTATGGCTACACCTTC. Encoded protein: CASSPYDRGNGNYGYTF.